The 10 T cell receptor beta chains listed next were all sequenced from one sample in a study of early T cells in non-severe SARS-CoV-2 infection. In TCRdb, the 5' RACE reads were re-called with MiXCR into one record per CDR3 protein. The sample consists of approximately 97,000 distinct CDR3 sequences, approximately 9.9% of them appearing once. Here the sequenced sample was whole blood, taken at baseline. The origin of the receptors is an adult who was a healthcare worker with PCR-confirmed SARS-CoV-2 infection or an uninfected control (not recorded which).

The CDR3 DNA reads TGTGCCATCACCCCTGGACTAGCGGGGAACACAGATACGCAGTATTTT. This translates into CAITPGLAGNTDTQYF. The chain couples TRBV10-3 to TRBJ2-3; 12 bases fit TRBD2. V was clipped by 7 bases and J by 2 bases; unmatched bases: 7. The CDR3 extends over 16 amino acids. Germline V gene sequence: CDR1 ENHRY, CDR2 SYGVKD.

V usage is TRBV20-1 and J usage is TRBJ2-1, with TRBD2 matching over 8 bases. The CDR3 has 15 residues. V dropped 6 bases and J dropped 2; count of bases not matched to a gene: 9. Per germline, CDR1 DFQATT and CDR2 SNEGSKA (reference sequence). Written as DNA, the CDR3 is TGCAGTGCCCTTGATCGGGGGGGCGCCTACAATGAGCAGTTCTTC. Protein sequence: CSALDRGGAYNEQFF.

Ten or more counts support this clonotype. This chain links TRBV7-9 with TRBJ2-3; D is undetermined. The V gene's germline CDR1 is SEHNR and CDR2 FQNEAQ (reference sequence). The V end was cut by 2 bases, the J end by 3 bases, with 9 bases between. The CDR3 runs 14 residues. The CDR3 region is CASSLTSRTDTQYF. The CDR3 DNA is TGTGCCAGCAGCTTAACGAGTCGGACAGATACGCAGTATTTT.

The chain is built from TRBV7-2 and TRBJ2-1; 7 positions match TRBD2. The ends lost 2 bases at V and 10 bases at J; junction bases unmatched: 8. The CDR3 is made up of 14 amino acids. Germline V gene data show CDR1 as SGHTA and CDR2 as FQGNSA. The CDR3 loop is CASSLYIRAGEQFF. In DNA, the CDR3 is TGTGCCAGCAGCTTATACATTCGAGCGGGGGAGCAGTTCTTC.

This clonotype was counted only a few times. The chain combines TRBV27 with TRBJ2-2, with 8 bases that match TRBD1. The CDR3 totals 15 residues. Trimming took 6 bases from V and 1 from J; bases not matched to a gene: 4. The germline V gene has CDR1 MNHEY and CDR2 SMNVEV (reference sequence). The CDR3 spells CASSRDRQNTGELFF. The CDR3 nucleotides read TGTGCCAGCAGCCGGGACAGGCAGAACACCGGGGAGCTGTTTTTT.

The rearrangement uses TRBV20-1 and TRBJ2-7; no clear D. The V and J ends lost 1 base and 3 bases respectively, with 10 bases between them. The length of the CDR3 is 13 residues. Germline CDR1 and CDR2: DFQATT and SNEGSKA (reference sequence). The CDR3 is CSARGASNYEQYF. CDR3 bases: TGCAGTGCTAGAGGGGCCAGTAACTACGAGCAGTACTTC.

This clonotype was seen a few times. The V and J genes are TRBV29-1 and TRBJ1-2; D remains ambiguous. V shed 2 bases and J shed 2 bases, with 9 bases lying between them. CDR3 length: 13 amino acids. In germline, CDR1 is SQVTM, CDR2 ANQGSEA. This CDR3 is CSVEHGQNYGYTF. CDR3 nucleotide sequence: TGCAGCGTTGAACATGGGCAAAACTATGGCTACACCTTC.

This clonotype occurred once. A read error is possible here, since a much larger clone lies one base away. This chain connects TRBV12-3 or TRBV12-4 to TRBJ1-1; D uncertain. The CDR3 length is 12 residues. The ends were cut back, 5 bases at V and 7 bases at J, with 11 bases in the middle. The CDR3 loop reads CASSIWRSEAFF. CDR3 nucleotide sequence: TGTGCCAGCAGTATATGGCGCAGTGAAGCTTTCTTT.

In its sample, this clonotype was seen a few times. The J gene is TRBJ2-1, the V gene TRBV29-1, with D tentatively TRBD1 (5 bases). The germline V gene has CDR1 SQVTM and CDR2 ANQGSEA. The CDR3 is made up of 12 amino acids. Trimming took off 4 bases at V and 8 bases at J, with 12 bases between the two ends. The CDR3 DNA reads TGCAGCGTTGTTCCAGGGTGGGATGAGCAGTTCTTC. The encoded protein is CSVVPGWDEQFF.

The table lists this clonotype with a few counts. The rearrangement links TRBV11-2 to TRBJ2-1; tentative D call: TRBD2 (5 bases). The CDR3 is 15 residues long. V lost 0 bases and J lost 7, with 13 bases in between. Germline loops: CDR1 SGHAT, CDR2 FQNNGV. The DNA for the CDR3 is TGTGCCAGCAGCTTAGAGGCCGCGGGCCGGAATGAGCAGTTCTTC. This sequence encodes CASSLEAAGRNEQFF.